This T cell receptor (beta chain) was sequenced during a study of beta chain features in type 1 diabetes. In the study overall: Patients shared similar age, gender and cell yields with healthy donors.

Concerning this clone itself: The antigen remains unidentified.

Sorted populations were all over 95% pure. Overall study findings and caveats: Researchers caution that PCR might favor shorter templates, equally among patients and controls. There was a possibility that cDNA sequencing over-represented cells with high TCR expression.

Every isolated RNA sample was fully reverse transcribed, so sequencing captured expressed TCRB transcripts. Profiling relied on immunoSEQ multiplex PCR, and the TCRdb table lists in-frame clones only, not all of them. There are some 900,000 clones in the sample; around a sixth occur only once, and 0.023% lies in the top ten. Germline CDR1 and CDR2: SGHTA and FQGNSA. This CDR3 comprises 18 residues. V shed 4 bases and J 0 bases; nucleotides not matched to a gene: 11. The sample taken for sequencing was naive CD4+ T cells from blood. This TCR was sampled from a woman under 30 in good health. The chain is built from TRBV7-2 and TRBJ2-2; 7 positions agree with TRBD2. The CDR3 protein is CASSSLASGAANTGELFF. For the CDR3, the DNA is TGTGCCAGCAGCTCCTTAGCAAGCGGGGCTGCGAACACCGGGGAGCTGTTTTTT.